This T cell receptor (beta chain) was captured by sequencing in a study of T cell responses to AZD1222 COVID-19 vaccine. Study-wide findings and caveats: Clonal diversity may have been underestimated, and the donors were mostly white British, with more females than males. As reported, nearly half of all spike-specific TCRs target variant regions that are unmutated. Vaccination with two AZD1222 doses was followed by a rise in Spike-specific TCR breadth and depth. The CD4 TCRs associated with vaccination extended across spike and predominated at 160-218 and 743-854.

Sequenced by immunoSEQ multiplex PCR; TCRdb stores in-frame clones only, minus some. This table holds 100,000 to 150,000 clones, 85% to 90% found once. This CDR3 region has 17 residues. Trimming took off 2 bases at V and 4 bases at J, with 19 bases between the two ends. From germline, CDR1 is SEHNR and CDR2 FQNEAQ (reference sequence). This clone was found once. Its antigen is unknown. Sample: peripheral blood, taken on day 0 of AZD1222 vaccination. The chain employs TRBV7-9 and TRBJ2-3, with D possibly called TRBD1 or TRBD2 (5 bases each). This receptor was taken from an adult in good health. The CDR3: CASSLSRPGAVADTQYF. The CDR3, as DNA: TGTGCCAGCAGCTTAAGCCGACCCGGGGCGGTTGCAGATACGCAGTATTTT.